The rows below give T cell receptor beta chains drawn from one sample of a study of CD8+ T cells in alopecia areata. The assay was immunoSEQ multiplex PCR, and TCRdb's table has in-frame clones only and misses some. The sample comprises over 120,000 clones, roughly 50% of which are singletons, and more than 15% rests with the top ten. This sample comprised CD8+ T cells sorted from blood, obtained at week 4, from a patient treated with tofacitinib. The receptors stem from a human donor with alopecia areata. Each CDR3 is given with its conserved first and last residue. Fields, in order: clone size, D gene, V gene, J gene, CDR3 protein, CDR3 DNA. A D gene is named only where the DNA matches it firmly. Rows may omit the clone size; those that give it use once, few, many or a size class.

few	-	TRBV5-6	TRBJ2-1	CASSLWPYISCNEQFF	TGTGCCAGCAGCCTATGGCCCTACATCTCCTGCAATGAGCAGTTCTTC
-	TRBD2	TRBV7-6	TRBJ2-3	CASSLGGGYTDTQYF	TGTGCCAGCAGCTTGGGCGGGGGGTACACAGATACGCAGTATTTT
-	-	TRBV4-3	TRBJ2-7	CASSQGSARDEQYF	TGCGCCAGCAGCCAGGGCAGCGCCCGGGACGAGCAGTACTTC
-	-	TRBV30	TRBJ1-5	CAWSTGGEGNQPQHF	TGTGCCTGGAGTACGGGGGGGGAAGGCAATCAGCCCCAGCATTTT
-	-	TRBV27	TRBJ1-2	CASSLGLGHGYTF	TGTGCCAGCAGTCTGGGACTCGGACATGGCTACACCTTC
-	-	TRBV27	TRBJ2-1	CASSWSVGEFSYNEQFF	TGTGCCAGCAGCTGGTCGGTTGGGGAGTTCTCCTACAATGAGCAGTTCTTC
few	-	TRBV29-1	TRBJ2-3	CSVEVMLRKTDTQYF	TGCAGCGTTGAAGTCATGTTAAGAAAGACAGATACGCAGTATTTT
-	-	TRBV5-6	TRBJ2-7	CASSRQEKYEQYF	TGTGCCAGCAGCCGACAGGAGAAATACGAGCAGTACTTC
few	-	TRBV9	TRBJ2-4	CASSAGADVEIQYF	TGTGCCAGCAGCGCCGGGGCTGATGTGGAGATTCAGTACTTC
-	TRBD1	TRBV5-6	TRBJ2-7	CASSFGTGLYEQYF	TGTGCCAGCAGCTTCGGGACAGGGCTCTACGAGCAGTACTTC
few	-	TRBV6-5	TRBJ2-5	CASSFPNTETQYF	TGTGCCAGCAGTTTCCCGAACACGGAGACCCAGTACTTC
few	-	TRBV6-1	TRBJ1-1	CASSDRGGQTEAFF	TGTGCCAGCAGTGATCGGGGTGGGCAGACTGAAGCTTTCTTT
few	TRBD1	TRBV5-1	TRBJ2-1	CASSLVLGQDNEQFF	TGCGCCAGCAGCTTGGTCCTGGGACAGGACAATGAGCAGTTCTTC
once	-	TRBV9	TRBJ2-7	CASSVSADSSYEQHF	TGTGCCAGCAGCGTATCAGCGGACTCCTCCTACGAGCAGCACTTC
-	-	TRBV25-1	TRBJ2-2	CASSEWRTDPNTGELFF	TGTGCCAGCAGTGAATGGAGGACAGACCCGAACACCGGGGAGCTGTTTTTT
-	-	TRBV5-6	TRBJ2-5	CASSLETGSTQETQYF	TGTGCCAGCAGCTTGGAGACGGGGTCGACCCAAGAGACCCAGTACTTC
-	TRBD1	TRBV29-1	TRBJ1-2	CSVEHQTGNYGYTF	TGCAGCGTTGAACACCAGACAGGGAACTATGGCTACACCTTC
-	TRBD1	TRBV27	TRBJ2-1	CASSLRQGWDNEQFF	TGTGCCAGCAGCCTAAGACAGGGGTGGGACAATGAGCAGTTCTTC
-	TRBD1	TRBV2	TRBJ2-4	CASSLSGGAKNIQYF	TGTGCCAGCAGCTTATCAGGGGGAGCCAAAAACATTCAGTACTTC
-	TRBD2	TRBV4-2	TRBJ2-7	CASSFRLAGDEQYF	TGTGCCAGCAGCTTCCGACTAGCGGGGGACGAGCAGTACTTC
-	-	TRBV7-9	TRBJ1-6	CASSAGLGPLHF	TGTGCCAGCAGCGCAGGACTGGGACCCCTCCACTTT
-	-	TRBV7-8	TRBJ2-1	CASSLTDEQFF	TGTGCCAGCAGCTTAACAGATGAGCAGTTCTTC
-	TRBD1	TRBV27	TRBJ2-1	CASSRQGTYNEQFF	TGTGCCAGCAGCCGACAGGGGACCTACAATGAGCAGTTCTTC
few	-	TRBV5-1	TRBJ1-2	CASSLTSGNDGYTF	TGCGCCAGCAGCCTTACTTCAGGTAACGATGGCTACACCTTC
-	-	TRBV7-9	TRBJ2-6	CASKGSGANVLTF	TGTGCCAGCAAAGGCTCTGGGGCCAACGTCCTGACTTTC
-	-	TRBV4-3	TRBJ2-1	CASSQVEGRNEQFF	TGCGCCAGCAGCCAAGTTGAGGGTCGCAATGAGCAGTTCTTC
-	TRBD1	TRBV7-2	TRBJ1-5	CASSPEQGGQPQHF	TGTGCCAGCAGCCCAGAACAGGGGGGTCAGCCCCAGCATTTT
few	-	TRBV29-1	TRBJ1-2	CSVFDPFGYTF	TGCAGCGTTTTTGACCCATTCGGCTACACCTTC